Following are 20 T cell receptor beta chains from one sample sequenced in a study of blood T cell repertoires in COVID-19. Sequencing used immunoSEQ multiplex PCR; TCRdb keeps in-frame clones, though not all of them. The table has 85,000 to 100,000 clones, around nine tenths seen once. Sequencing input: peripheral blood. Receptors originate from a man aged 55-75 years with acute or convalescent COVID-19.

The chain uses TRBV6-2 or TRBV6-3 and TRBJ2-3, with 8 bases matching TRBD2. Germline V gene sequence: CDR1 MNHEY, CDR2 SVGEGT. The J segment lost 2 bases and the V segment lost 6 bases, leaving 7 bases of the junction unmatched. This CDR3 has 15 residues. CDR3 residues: CASSRGGPPTDTQYF. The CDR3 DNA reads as TGTGCCAGCAGCCGGGGGGGACCCCCCACAGATACGCAGTATTTT.

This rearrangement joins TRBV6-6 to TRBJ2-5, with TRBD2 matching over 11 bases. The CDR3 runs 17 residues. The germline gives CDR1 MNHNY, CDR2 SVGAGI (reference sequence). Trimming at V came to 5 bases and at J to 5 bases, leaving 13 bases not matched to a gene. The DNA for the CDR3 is TGTGCCAGCAGTCCGACTAGCGGGGTAATCCGGGGGGAGACCCAGTACTTC. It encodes CASSPTSGVIRGETQYF.

The CDR3 sequence is CASSIEVGGYEQYF. The CDR3 region has the DNA TGTGCCAGTAGTATAGAGGTAGGGGGCTACGAGCAGTACTTC. This chain uses TRBV19 with TRBJ2-7; TRBD1 is a possible D gene (6 bases). V was cut by 0 bases and J by 3 bases, with 9 bases left in between. This CDR3 comprises 14 residues. Germline V gene lookup returns CDR1 LNHDA and CDR2 SQIVND (reference sequence).

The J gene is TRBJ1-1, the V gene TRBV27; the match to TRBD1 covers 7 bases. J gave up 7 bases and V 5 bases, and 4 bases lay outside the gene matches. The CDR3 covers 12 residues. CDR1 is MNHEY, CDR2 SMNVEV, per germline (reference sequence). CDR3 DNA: TGTGCCAGCAGTACGACAGGGAGTGAAGCTTTCTTT. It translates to CASSTTGSEAFF.

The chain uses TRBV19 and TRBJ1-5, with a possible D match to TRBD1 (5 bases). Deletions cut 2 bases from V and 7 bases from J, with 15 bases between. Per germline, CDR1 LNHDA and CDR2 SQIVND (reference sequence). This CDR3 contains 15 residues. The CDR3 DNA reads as TGTGCCAGTAGTATAATGGGGCAGGGAAAACAGCCCCAGCATTTT. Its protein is CASSIMGQGKQPQHF. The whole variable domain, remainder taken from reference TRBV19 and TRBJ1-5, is DGGITQSPKYLFRKEGQNVTLSCEQNLNHDAMYWYRQDPGQGLRLIYYSQIVNDFQKGDIAEGYSVSREKKESFPLTVTSAQKNPTAFYLCASSIMGQGKQPQHFGDGTRLSIL.

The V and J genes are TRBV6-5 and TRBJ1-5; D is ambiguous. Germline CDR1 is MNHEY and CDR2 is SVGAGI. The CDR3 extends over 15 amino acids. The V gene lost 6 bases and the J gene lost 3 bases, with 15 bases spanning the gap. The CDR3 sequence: CASSLFFEANQPQHF. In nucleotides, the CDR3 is TGTGCCAGCAGCCTATTCTTTGAGGCCAATCAGCCCCAGCATTTT.

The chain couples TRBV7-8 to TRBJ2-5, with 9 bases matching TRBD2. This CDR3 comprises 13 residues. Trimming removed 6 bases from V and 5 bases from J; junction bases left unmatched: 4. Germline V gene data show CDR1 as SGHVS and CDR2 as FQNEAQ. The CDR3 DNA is TGTGCCAGCAGGCTAGCGGGGCGGGAGACCCAGTACTTC. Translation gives CASRLAGRETQYF.

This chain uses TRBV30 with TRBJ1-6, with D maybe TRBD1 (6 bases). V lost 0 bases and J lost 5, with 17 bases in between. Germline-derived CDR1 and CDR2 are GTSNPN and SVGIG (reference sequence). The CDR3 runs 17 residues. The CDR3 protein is CAWSVQGPTSNNSPLHF. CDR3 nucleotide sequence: TGTGCCTGGAGTGTACAGGGCCCAACCTCAAATAATTCACCCCTCCACTTT.

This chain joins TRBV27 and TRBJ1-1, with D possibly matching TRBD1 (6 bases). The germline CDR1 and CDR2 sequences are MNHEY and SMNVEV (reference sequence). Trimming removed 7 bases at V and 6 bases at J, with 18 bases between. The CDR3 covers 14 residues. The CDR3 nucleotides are TGTGCCAGCAAAGCCGGGACATTAATCGCTGAAGCTTTCTTT. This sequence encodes CASKAGTLIAEAFF.

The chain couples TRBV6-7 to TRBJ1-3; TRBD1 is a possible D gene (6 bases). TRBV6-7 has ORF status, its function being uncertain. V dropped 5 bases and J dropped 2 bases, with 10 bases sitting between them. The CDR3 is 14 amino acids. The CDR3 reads CASSPQGTGNTIYF. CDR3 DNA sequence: TGTGCCAGCAGTCCCCAGGGGACTGGAAACACCATATATTTT.

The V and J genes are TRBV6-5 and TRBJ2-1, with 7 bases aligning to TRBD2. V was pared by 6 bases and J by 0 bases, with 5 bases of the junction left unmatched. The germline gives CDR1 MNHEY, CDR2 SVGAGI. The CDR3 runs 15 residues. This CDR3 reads CASRKLAPSYNEQFF. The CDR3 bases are TGTGCCAGCAGGAAACTAGCGCCCTCCTACAATGAGCAGTTCTTC.

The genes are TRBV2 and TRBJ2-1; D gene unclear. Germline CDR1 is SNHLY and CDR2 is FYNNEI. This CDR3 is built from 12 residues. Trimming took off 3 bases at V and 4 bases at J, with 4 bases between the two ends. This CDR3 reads CASSDQYNEQFF. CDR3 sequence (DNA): TGTGCCAGCAGTGACCAATACAATGAGCAGTTCTTC.

This CDR3 is CASSFEFAKTQYF. In nucleotides, the CDR3 is TGTGCCAGCAGTTTTGAGTTTGCGAAGACCCAGTACTTC. V is TRBV12-3 or TRBV12-4 and J is TRBJ2-5; no definite D call. V lost 3 bases and J 6 bases, leaving 11 bases between the germline ends. CDR3 size: 13 residues.

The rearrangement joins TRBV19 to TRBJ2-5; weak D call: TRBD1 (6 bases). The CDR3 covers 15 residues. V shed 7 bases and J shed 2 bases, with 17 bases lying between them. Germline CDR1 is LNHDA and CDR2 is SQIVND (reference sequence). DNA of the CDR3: TGTGCCAGTACCATTGGGGGCAGGCCGCAAGAGACCCAGTACTTC. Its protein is CASTIGGRPQETQYF.

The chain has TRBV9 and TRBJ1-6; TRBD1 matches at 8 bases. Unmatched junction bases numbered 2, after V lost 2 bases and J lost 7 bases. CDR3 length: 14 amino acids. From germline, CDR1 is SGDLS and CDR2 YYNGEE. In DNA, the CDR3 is TGTGCCAGCAGCGTGGGACAGGCAAATTCACCCCTCCACTTT. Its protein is CASSVGQANSPLHF.

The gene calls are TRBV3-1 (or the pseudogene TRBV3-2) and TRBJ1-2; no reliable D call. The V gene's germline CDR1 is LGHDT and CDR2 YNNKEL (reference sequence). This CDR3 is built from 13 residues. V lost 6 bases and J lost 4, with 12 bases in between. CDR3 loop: CASSSGRSYGYTF. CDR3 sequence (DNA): TGTGCCAGCAGTAGCGGGAGGAGCTATGGCTACACCTTC.

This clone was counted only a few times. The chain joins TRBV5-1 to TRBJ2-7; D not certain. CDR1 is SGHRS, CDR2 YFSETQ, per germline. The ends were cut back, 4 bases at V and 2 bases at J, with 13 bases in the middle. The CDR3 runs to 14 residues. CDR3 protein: CASSLGSFAYEQYF. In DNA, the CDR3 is TGCGCCAGCAGCCTGGGTTCGTTCGCCTACGAGCAGTACTTC.

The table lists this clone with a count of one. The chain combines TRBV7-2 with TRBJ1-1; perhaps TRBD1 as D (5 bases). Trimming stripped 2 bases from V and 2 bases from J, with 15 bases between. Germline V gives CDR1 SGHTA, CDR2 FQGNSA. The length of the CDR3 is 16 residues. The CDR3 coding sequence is TGTGCCAGCAGCTTAAACAGTGCCAGGGCTAACACTGAAGCTTTCTTT. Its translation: CASSLNSARANTEAFF.

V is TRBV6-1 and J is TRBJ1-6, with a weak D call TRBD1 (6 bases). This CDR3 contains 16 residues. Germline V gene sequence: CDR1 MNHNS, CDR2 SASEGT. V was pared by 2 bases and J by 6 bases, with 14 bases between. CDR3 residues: CASSEYRQAGNSPLHF. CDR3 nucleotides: TGTGCCAGCAGTGAATACCGACAGGCGGGTAATTCACCCCTCCACTTT.

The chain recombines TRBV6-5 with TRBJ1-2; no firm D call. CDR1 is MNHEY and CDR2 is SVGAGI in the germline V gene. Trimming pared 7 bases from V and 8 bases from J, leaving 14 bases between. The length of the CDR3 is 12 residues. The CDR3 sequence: CASTALGWGYTF. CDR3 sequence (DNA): TGTGCCAGCACGGCCCTAGGTTGGGGCTACACCTTC.